Shown below are 22 T cell receptor beta chains from a single sample sequenced in a study of cytomegalovirus exposure and HLA in healthy donors. In the PCR, 60 Vbeta and 13 Jbeta primers were used. TCRdb keeps only in-frame clones here, not all; method: immunoSEQ multiplex PCR. Of 85,000 to 100,000 clones in the sample, over 60% were seen once. Sequenced: PBMCs. These receptors originate from a human donor in good health.

For the CDR3, the DNA is TGTGCCAGCAGTGTGGGGCAGAACTATGGCTACACCTTC. Translated: CASSVGQNYGYTF. The rearrangement uses TRBV6-1 and TRBJ1-2; D is perhaps TRBD1 (5 bases). The germline V gene has CDR1 MNHNS and CDR2 SASEGT. V lost 4 bases, J lost 2 bases, and 8 bases lay in between. The CDR3 covers 13 residues.

The chain carries TRBV11-2 and TRBJ1-1; D gene unclear. Trimming cost V 5 bases and J 4 bases, with 11 bases left between them. From germline, CDR1 is SGHAT and CDR2 FQNNGV. CDR3 size: 13 residues. CDR3 nucleotide sequence: TGTGCCAGCAGCCCCCCCCCAGGCACTGAAGCTTTCTTT. This sequence encodes CASSPPPGTEAFF.

This sequence joins TRBV29-1 and TRBJ2-5, with 14 bases aligning to TRBD2. With 6 bases clipped from V and 5 bases from J, the junction kept 11 bases outside the gene matches. CDR1 and CDR2 from the germline V gene are SQVTM and ANQGSEA. The CDR3 spans 16 residues. CDR3 amino acids: CSVGGGTSGSWETQYF. The CDR3 coding sequence is TGCAGCGTGGGGGGAGGGACTAGCGGGAGCTGGGAGACCCAGTACTTC.

The CDR3: CASSDGGYEQYF. In nucleotides, the CDR3 is TGTGCCAGCAGTGACGGGGGATACGAGCAGTACTTC. This chain uses TRBV2 with TRBJ2-7; possibly TRBD2 for D (6 bases). The V gene lost 3 bases and the J gene lost 4 bases, with 7 bases spanning the gap. Germline V gene lookup returns CDR1 SNHLY and CDR2 FYNNEI. There are 12 residues in the CDR3.

The genes are TRBV30 and TRBJ2-2, with D maybe TRBD1 (5 bases). The CDR3 is made up of 16 amino acids. Germline V gene lookup returns CDR1 GTSNPN and CDR2 SVGIG (reference sequence). V gave up 0 bases and J gave up 4 bases, with 15 bases separating them. The DNA for the CDR3 is TGTGCCTGGAGTGTACGCTTGGGGCAGGCCACCGGGGAGCTGTTTTTT. Its translation: CAWSVRLGQATGELFF.

The gene calls are TRBV4-3 and TRBJ2-2, with D perhaps matching TRBD1 (5 bases). V lost 0 bases, J lost 2 bases, and 10 bases lay in between. Germline V gives CDR1 LGHNA, CDR2 YSLEER. CDR3 size: 16 residues. This CDR3 reads CASSQEPQVNTGELFF. CDR3 in DNA: TGCGCCAGCAGCCAAGAGCCACAGGTCAACACCGGGGAGCTGTTTTTT.

This sequence joins TRBV10-3 and TRBJ1-2; TRBD1 is a possible D gene (5 bases). CDR3 length: 14 residues. From germline, CDR1 is ENHRY and CDR2 SYGVKD. V lost 11 bases and J 7 bases, leaving 23 bases between the germline ends. CDR3 in amino acids: CASGEGGTSFGYTF. The CDR3 nucleotides read TGTGCCTCGGGGGAGGGTGGAACTTCGTTTGGCTACACCTTC.

This clone was seen once. V gene TRBV2 combines with J gene TRBJ1-2; 7 bases line up with TRBD1. Germline V gene data show CDR1 as SNHLY and CDR2 as FYNNEI. The J segment lost 7 bases and the V segment lost 4 bases, leaving 9 bases of the junction unmatched. The CDR3 has 14 amino acids. CDR3 sequence reads: CASSARPQGSGYTF. DNA for the CDR3: TGTGCCAGCAGTGCACGGCCACAGGGGAGTGGCTACACCTTC.

The CDR3 reads CASSPWGQGVTTEAFF. CDR3 bases: TGTGCCAGCTCCCCCTGGGGACAGGGGGTTACAACTGAAGCTTTCTTT. The rearrangement uses TRBV18 and TRBJ1-1, with 11 bases identical to TRBD1. Per the germline V gene, CDR1 is KGHSH and CDR2 is LQKENI. The CDR3 length is 16 residues. V trimming: 6 bases; J trimming: 5 bases; junction bases outside the gene matches: 11.

The rearrangement joins TRBV18 to TRBJ1-5; TRBD1 might be the D (5 bases). The CDR3 runs to 15 residues. Looked up from germline, CDR1 is KGHSH and CDR2 is LQKENI. Trimming left V 3 bases short and J 2 bases short, with 11 bases between. CDR3 coding DNA: TGTGCCAGCTCACCTGGTAGGGGCGGCAATCAGCCCCAGCATTTT. Translated, it gives CASSPGRGGNQPQHF.

The chain couples TRBV6-6 to TRBJ2-5, with 8 nucleotides matching TRBD2. Unmatched junction bases numbered 8, after V lost 0 bases and J lost 5 bases. Germline V gene sequence: CDR1 MNHNY, CDR2 SVGAGI (reference sequence). This CDR3 has 16 residues. The CDR3 spells CASSYSERGPRETQYF. CDR3 DNA sequence: TGTGCCAGCAGTTACTCCGAGCGGGGGCCGCGGGAGACCCAGTACTTC.

With respect to this clone: Other DNA sequences in this specimen translate into the identical CDR3. The CDR3 loop reads CASSLDRNTEAFF. DNA of the CDR3: TGTGCCAGCAGCTTAGACAGAAACACTGAAGCTTTCTTT. The chain links TRBV7-8 to TRBJ1-1; D is uncertain. V lost 1 base, J lost 2 bases, and 5 bases lay in between. The germline CDR1 and CDR2 sequences are SGHVS and FQNEAQ. The CDR3 length is 13 residues.

This clone was detected only a few times. The V gene is TRBV2, the J gene TRBJ2-3, with 10 bases that match TRBD2. The CDR3 spans 13 residues. Per the germline V gene, CDR1 is SNHLY and CDR2 is FYNNEI. Germline trimming cut 11 bases from V and 1 base from J; bases unmatched to any gene: 3. The CDR3 sequence is CARGTSGTDTQYF. For the CDR3, the DNA is TGTGCCCGAGGGACTAGCGGCACAGATACGCAGTATTTT. Full variable domain (remainder filled in from reference TRBV2 and TRBJ2-3): EPEVTQTPSHQVTQMGQEVILRCVPISNHLYFYWYRQILGQKVEFLVSFYNNEISEKSEIFDDQFSVERPDGSNFTLKIRSTKLEDSAMYFCARGTSGTDTQYFGPGTRLTVL.

The chain links TRBV19 to TRBJ2-5, with 7 bases matching TRBD1. Per the germline V gene, CDR1 is LNHDA and CDR2 is SQIVND (reference sequence). The V gene end was trimmed by 5 bases and the J gene end by 4 bases; junction bases not matched to a gene: 7. This CDR3 comprises 14 residues. CDR3: CASSDRASGETQYF. The DNA for the CDR3 is TGTGCCAGTAGTGACAGGGCCTCTGGAGAGACCCAGTACTTC. The variable domain in full, with the rest retrieved from reference TRBV19 and TRBJ2-5, is DGGITQSPKYLFRKEGQNVTLSCEQNLNHDAMYWYRQDPGQGLRLIYYSQIVNDFQKGDIAEGYSVSREKKESFPLTVTSAQKNPTAFYLCASSDRASGETQYFGPGTRLLVL.

The chain recombines TRBV10-3 with TRBJ2-2, with TRBD1 matching over 9 bases. The CDR3 consists of 15 residues. Per the germline V gene, CDR1 is ENHRY and CDR2 is SYGVKD. V gave up 7 bases and J gave up 5 bases; unmatched junction bases: 8. This chain's CDR3 is CAIKAGQGVTGELFF. The CDR3 nucleotides read TGTGCCATCAAGGCGGGACAGGGAGTTACCGGGGAGCTGTTTTTT.

This chain links TRBV11-2 with TRBJ1-1; no definite D call. CDR1 and CDR2 from the germline V gene are SGHAT and FQNNGV. The length of the CDR3 is 13 residues. The V end lost 0 bases, the J end lost 8 bases, and 10 bases lay between the germline ends. The CDR3 DNA reads TGTGCCAGCAGCTTAGATTTGGCGACAGAAGCTTTCTTT. Protein sequence: CASSLDLATEAFF.

This clone came up once. V is TRBV9 and J is TRBJ2-5; 9 bases match TRBD2. The germline CDR1 and CDR2 sequences are SGDLS and YYNGEE. This CDR3 has 15 residues. Unmatched junction bases numbered 9, after V lost 3 bases and J lost 6 bases. The DNA of the CDR3 is TGTGCCAGCAGCGAATCTGGACTAGCGATAAAGACCCAGTACTTC. Residues: CASSESGLAIKTQYF.

The genes are TRBV9 and TRBJ2-2, with TRBD1 matching over 9 bases. With 0 bases clipped from V and 4 bases from J, the junction kept 22 bases outside the gene matches. The CDR3 loop spans 22 amino acids. CDR1 and CDR2 from the germline V gene are SGDLS and YYNGEE. DNA of the CDR3: TGTGCCAGCAGCGTAGCTACCGAGTTACGGGGACAGGGCCTACTAGTCACCGGGGAGCTGTTTTTT. It yields the protein CASSVATELRGQGLLVTGELFF.

This clone was observed a few times. This sequence joins TRBV6-5 and TRBJ2-2; 10 nucleotides agree with TRBD2. This CDR3 spans 14 amino acids. Germline V lookup: CDR1 MNHEY, CDR2 SVGAGI. After removal of 5 bases from V and 4 bases from J, the junction contained 1 base not matched to a gene. The CDR3 sequence: CASSSGRATGELFF. In DNA, the CDR3 is TGTGCCAGCAGTAGCGGGAGGGCCACCGGGGAGCTGTTTTTT.

This clone has just one count. The V call is TRBV2, the J call TRBJ1-1; D perhaps matches TRBD1 (6 bases). CDR1 and CDR2 from the germline V gene are SNHLY and FYNNEI. The germline V and J ends were trimmed by 6 bases and 2 bases, with 16 bases remaining between them. CDR3 length equals 15 residues. This CDR3 reads CASRREQGPNTEAFF. CDR3 nucleotides: TGTGCCAGCAGGAGAGAACAGGGTCCCAACACTGAAGCTTTCTTT.

This sequence joins TRBV5-4 and TRBJ2-5; TRBD2 matches at 11 bases. The CDR3 runs to 14 residues. In germline, CDR1 is SGHNT, CDR2 YYREEE (reference sequence). With V trimmed by 1 base and J by 11 bases, 7 bases remained unmatched. This CDR3 reads CASSLRTSGHTQYF. For the CDR3, the DNA is TGTGCCAGCAGCTTGAGGACTAGCGGGCACACGCAGTACTTC. Combining the CDR3 with reference TRBV5-4 and TRBJ2-5 gives the whole variable domain ETGVTQSPTHLIKTRGQQVTLRCSSQSGHNTVSWYQQALGQGPQFIFQYYREEENGRGNFPPRFSGLQFPNYSSELNVNALELDDSALYLCASSLRTSGHTQYFGPGTRLLVL.

This clone was detected only a few times. The chain links TRBV6-5 to TRBJ2-7; a possible D gene is TRBD1 (5 bases). This CDR3 spans 14 amino acids. Germline CDR1 and CDR2: MNHEY and SVGAGI. The V end was cut by 0 bases, the J end by 4 bases, with 10 bases between. This CDR3 is CASSYSAGLYEQYF. In DNA form, the CDR3 reads TGTGCCAGCAGTTACTCGGCAGGGCTTTACGAGCAGTACTTC.